There are a few counts of the clone carrying this TCR beta chain. This specimen comes from a study of control samples from healthy donors and cancer patients. Data came from immunoSEQ multiplex PCR; TCRdb stores just in-frame clones and leaves some out. There are 250,000 to 300,000 clones in the sample; over 75% occur only once, and roughly 14% lies in the top ten. The CDR3 covers 13 residues. The V end lost 0 bases, the J end lost 7 bases, and 8 bases lay between the germline ends. CDR1 is SGDLS and CDR2 is YYNGEE in the germline V gene. The sequencing input was PBMCs. The chain joins TRBV9 to TRBJ1-5; no firm D call. This TCR came from a woman aged 55 to 70 with lung cancer. CDR3 nucleotides: TGTGCCAGCAGCGTAGGACCACGCCAGCCCCAGCATTTT. Its protein product is CASSVGPRQPQHF.